A single T cell receptor (beta chain) is shown here with its context. Its specificity is not known. With 8 bases removed from V and 0 bases from J, the gap between germline ends came to 11 bases. Germline V gene data show CDR1 as SGHAT and CDR2 as FQNNGV. The CDR3 totals 13 residues. This entry belongs to a study of T cells after yellow fever vaccination. On the study more broadly: Libraries from low-cell-number fractions were prepared with the SMART-Seq v4 Ultra Low Input RNA kit.

TCRdb re-analysed the 5' RACE reads in MiXCR, keeping a single row per CDR3 protein. The data show 60,000 to 85,000 distinct CDR3 sequences, approximately 7% seen once. Findings and limits, study-wide: Overall, a small share of clonotypes was seen in both CD4 and CD8 compartments.

Sequenced material: CD8+ T cells sorted from PBMCs, taken 45 days after the first yellow fever vaccination. The receptor was derived from a man between 18 and 29 years old who received the YFV17D yellow fever vaccine. J is TRBJ2-7 and V is TRBV11-2; D remains ambiguous. CDR3 sequence (DNA): TGTGCCAGCCGCCCCCTCGGCTCCTACGAGCAGTACGTC. It encodes CASRPLGSYEQYV.